This T cell receptor (beta chain) was sequenced for a study of control samples from healthy donors and cancer patients. Germline CDR1 reads LNHDA; CDR2 reads SQIVND (reference sequence). The CDR3 is 13 residues long. The V end was cut by 6 bases, the J end by 11 bases, with 19 bases between. Profiled with immunoSEQ multiplex PCR; TCRdb holds only in-frame clones, not every one. The sample lists roughly 200,000 clones, roughly nine tenths occurring once. The chain joins TRBV19 to TRBJ1-2; no clear D gene. Sequencing used blood. The origin of this receptor is a man aged 25 to 40 in good health. CDR3 loop: CASREDGSSRYTF. The CDR3 region has the DNA TGTGCCAGTAGAGAGGACGGCTCTTCAAGGTACACCTTC.